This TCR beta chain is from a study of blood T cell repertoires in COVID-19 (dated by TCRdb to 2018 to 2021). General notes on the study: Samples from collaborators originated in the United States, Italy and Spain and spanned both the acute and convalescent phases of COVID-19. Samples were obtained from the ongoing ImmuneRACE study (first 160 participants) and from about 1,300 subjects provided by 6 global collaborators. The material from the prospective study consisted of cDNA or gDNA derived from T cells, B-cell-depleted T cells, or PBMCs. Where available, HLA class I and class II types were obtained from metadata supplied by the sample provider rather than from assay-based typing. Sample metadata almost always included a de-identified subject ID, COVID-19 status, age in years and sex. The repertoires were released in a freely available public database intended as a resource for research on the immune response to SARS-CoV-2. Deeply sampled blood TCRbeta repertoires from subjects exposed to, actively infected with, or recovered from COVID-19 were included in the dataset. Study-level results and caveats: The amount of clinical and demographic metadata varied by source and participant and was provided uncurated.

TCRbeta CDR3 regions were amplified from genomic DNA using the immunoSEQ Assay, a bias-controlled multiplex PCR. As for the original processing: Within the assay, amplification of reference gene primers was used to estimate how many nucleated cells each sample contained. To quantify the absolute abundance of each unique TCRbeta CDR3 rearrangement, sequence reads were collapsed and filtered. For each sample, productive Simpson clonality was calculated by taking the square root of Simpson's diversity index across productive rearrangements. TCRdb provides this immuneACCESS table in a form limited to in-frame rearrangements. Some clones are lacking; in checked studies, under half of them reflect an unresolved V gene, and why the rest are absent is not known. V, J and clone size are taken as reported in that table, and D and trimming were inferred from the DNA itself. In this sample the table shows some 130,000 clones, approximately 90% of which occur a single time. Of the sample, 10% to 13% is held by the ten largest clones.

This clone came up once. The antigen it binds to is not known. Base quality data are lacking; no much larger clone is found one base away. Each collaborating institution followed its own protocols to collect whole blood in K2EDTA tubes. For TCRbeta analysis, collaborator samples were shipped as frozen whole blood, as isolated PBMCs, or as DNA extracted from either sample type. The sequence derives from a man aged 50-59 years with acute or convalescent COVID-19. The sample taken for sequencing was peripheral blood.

The bases are TGTGCCAGCAGCCCCCTGGACAGGGGGCAATCACCCCTCCACTTT. It codes for CASSPLDRGQSPLHF. The sequence is built from TRBV14 and TRBJ1-6; TRBD1 fits 11 bases in the junction. Trimming leaves V shorter by 4 bases and J shorter by 10 bases, with the junction holding 6 bases beyond the gene matches. For CDR1 and CDR2, the germline V gene lists SGHDN and FVKESK. The CDR3 goes from the cysteine to the phenylalanine over 15 residues. The DNA shown is the 45-base CDR3, in frame from base 1.